This T cell receptor beta chain is from a study of shared clonotypes between healthy human individuals. Study-level points and caveats: Clonotypes which were not shared had lower generation probabilities than clonotypes that all four donors shared.

Positive CCR7 selection of CD45RO-negative cells yielded the naive CD8 cells, and terminally differentiated effector memory CD45RA+ cells were excluded. Using immunoSEQ multiplex PCR, the repertoire was profiled, and TCRdb retains in-frame clones only, with some absent. Of around 1.9 million clones in the sample, roughly 91% are singletons; the top ten hold over 1.5%. Germline CDR1 SGHDT, CDR2 YYEEEE. The CDR3 consists of 12 residues. V was cut by 2 bases and J by 9 bases, with 9 bases left in between. This clone was detected once. Its target is unknown. The sequence came from a man aged 18 to 35 in good health. Some clones in this sample may be carry-over from other donors' samples. This chain uses TRBV5-6 with TRBJ1-5; D is uncertain. Sequencing was done on a sample of naive CD8+ T cells from PBMCs. The CDR3 loop reads CASSFLNSPQHF. CDR3 in DNA: TGTGCCAGCAGCTTCCTAAATTCGCCCCAGCATTTT.